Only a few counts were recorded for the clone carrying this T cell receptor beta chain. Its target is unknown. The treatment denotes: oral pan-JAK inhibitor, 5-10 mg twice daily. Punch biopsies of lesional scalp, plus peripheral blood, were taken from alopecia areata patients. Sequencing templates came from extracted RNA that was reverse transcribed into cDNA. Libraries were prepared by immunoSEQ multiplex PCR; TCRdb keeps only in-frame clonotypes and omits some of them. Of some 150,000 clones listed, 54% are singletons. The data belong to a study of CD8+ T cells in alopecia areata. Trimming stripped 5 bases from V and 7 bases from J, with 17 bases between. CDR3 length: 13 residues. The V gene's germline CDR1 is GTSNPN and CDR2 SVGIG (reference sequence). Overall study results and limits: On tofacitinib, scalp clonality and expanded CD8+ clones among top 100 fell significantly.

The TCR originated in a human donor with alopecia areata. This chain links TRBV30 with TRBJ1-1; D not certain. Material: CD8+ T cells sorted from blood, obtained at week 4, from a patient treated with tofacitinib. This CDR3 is CAWAHGAGDEAFF. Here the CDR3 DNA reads TGTGCCTGGGCACATGGAGCAGGCGATGAAGCTTTCTTT.